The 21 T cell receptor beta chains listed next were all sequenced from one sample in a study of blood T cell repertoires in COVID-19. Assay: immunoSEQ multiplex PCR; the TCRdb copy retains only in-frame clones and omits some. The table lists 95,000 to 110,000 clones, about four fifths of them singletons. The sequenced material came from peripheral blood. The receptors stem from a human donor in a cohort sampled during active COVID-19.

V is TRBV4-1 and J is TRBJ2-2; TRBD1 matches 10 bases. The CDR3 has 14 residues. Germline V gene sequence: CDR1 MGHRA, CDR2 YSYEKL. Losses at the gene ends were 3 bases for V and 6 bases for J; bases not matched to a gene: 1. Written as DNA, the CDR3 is TGCGCCAGCAGCCAGGGGACAGGGGCCGGGGAGCTGTTTTTT. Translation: CASSQGTGAGELFF.

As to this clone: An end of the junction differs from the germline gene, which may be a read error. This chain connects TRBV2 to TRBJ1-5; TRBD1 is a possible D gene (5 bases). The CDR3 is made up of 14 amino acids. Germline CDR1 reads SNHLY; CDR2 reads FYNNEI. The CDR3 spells CATRGTAGKQPQHF. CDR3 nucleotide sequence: TGTGCCACCCGAGGGACTGCCGGCAAGCAGCCCCAGCATTTT.

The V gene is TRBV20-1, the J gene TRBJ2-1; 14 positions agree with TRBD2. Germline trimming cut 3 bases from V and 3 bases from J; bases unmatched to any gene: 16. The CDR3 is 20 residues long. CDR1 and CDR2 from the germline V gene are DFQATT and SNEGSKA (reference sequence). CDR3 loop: CSASSIPGLAGVKVYNEQFF. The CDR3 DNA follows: TGCAGTGCTAGTTCGATTCCGGGACTAGCGGGAGTAAAAGTCTACAATGAGCAGTTCTTC.

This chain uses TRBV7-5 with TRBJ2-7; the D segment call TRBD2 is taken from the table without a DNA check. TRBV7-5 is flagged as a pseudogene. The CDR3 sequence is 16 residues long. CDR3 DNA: TGTGCCAGAAGCTACCCCGTGGAGCGGGAGTGCAGGGAGCAGTACTTC. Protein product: CARSYPVERECREQYF.

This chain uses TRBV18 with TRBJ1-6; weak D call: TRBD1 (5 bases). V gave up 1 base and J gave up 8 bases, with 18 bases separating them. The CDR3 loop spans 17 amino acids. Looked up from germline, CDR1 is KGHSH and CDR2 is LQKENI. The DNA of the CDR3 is TGTGCCAGCTCACCACGAGGTCAGGCTGGGGGGTATTCACCCCTCCACTTT. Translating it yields CASSPRGQAGGYSPLHF.

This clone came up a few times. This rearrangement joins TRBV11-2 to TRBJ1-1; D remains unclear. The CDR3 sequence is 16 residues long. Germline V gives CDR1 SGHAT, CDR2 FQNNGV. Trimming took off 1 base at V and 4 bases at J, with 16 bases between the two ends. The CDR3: CASSLGWTGRGTEAFF. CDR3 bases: TGTGCCAGCAGCTTAGGCTGGACCGGTCGGGGCACTGAAGCTTTCTTT.

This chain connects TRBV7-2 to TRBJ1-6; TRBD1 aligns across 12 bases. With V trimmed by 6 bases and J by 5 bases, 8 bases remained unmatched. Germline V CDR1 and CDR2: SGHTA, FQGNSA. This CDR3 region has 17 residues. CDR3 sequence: CASSLRGTGGNNSPLHF. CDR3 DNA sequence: TGTGCCAGCAGTCTTAGAGGGACAGGGGGCAATAATTCACCCCTCCACTTT.

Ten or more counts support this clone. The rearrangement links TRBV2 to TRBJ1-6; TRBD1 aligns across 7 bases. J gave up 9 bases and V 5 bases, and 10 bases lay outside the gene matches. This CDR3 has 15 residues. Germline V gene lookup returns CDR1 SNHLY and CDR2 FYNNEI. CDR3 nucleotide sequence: TGTGCCAGCAGTAACCTACAAGGGGGCTCTTCACCCCTCCACTTT. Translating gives CASSNLQGGSSPLHF.

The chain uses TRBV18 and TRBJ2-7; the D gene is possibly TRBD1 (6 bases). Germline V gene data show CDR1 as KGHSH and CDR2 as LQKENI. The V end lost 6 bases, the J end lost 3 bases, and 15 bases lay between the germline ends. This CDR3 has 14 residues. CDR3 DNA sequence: TGTGCCAGCTCCACCGAGGGCAGGGGCTACGAGCAGTACGTC. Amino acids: CASSTEGRGYEQYV.

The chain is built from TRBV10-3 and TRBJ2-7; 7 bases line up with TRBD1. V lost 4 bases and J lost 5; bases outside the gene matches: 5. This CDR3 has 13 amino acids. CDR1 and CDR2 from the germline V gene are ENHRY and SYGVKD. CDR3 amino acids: CAISGQGLHEQYF. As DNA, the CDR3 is TGTGCCATCAGTGGACAGGGTCTCCACGAGCAGTACTTC.

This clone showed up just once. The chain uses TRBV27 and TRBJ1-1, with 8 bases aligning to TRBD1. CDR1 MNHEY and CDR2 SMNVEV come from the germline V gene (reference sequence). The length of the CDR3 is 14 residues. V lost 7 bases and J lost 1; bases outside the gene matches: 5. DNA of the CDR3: TGTGCCAGCAACCCAGGGGGCAGGAACACTGAAGCTTTCTTT. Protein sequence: CASNPGGRNTEAFF.

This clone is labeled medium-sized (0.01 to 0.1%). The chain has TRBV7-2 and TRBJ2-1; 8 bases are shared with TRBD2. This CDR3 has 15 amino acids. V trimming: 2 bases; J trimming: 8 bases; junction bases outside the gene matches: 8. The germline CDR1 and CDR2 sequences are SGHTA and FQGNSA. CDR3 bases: TGTGCCAGCAGCTTAAATCCGGGAGGGGGGGATGAGCAGTTCTTC. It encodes CASSLNPGGGDEQFF.

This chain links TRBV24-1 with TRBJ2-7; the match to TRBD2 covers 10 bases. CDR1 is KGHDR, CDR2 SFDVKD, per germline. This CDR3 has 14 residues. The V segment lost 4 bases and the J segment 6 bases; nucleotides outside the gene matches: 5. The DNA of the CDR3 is TGTGCCACCAGTGAGCCTAGCGGGAGTAGCGAGCAGTACTTC. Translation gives CATSEPSGSSEQYF.

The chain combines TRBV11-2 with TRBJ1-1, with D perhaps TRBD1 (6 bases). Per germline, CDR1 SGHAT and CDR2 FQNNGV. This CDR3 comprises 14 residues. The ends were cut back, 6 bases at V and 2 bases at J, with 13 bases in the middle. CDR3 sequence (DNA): TGTGCCAGCAGAACGGGACAAGTAAACACTGAAGCTTTCTTT. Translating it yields CASRTGQVNTEAFF.

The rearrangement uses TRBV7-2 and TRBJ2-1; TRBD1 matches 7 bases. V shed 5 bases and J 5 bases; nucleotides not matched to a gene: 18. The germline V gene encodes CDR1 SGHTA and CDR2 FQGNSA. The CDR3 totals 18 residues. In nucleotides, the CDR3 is TGTGCCAGCAGCCCTCTTCGGAAAATACGGACAGGAAACAATGAGCAGTTCTTC. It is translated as CASSPLRKIRTGNNEQFF. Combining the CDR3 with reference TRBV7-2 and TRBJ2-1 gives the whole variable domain GAGVSQSPSNKVTEKGKDVELRCDPISGHTALYWYRQSLGQGLEFLIYFQGNSAPDKSGLPSDRFSAERTGGSVSTLTIQRTQQEDSAVYLCASSPLRKIRTGNNEQFFGPGTRLTVL.

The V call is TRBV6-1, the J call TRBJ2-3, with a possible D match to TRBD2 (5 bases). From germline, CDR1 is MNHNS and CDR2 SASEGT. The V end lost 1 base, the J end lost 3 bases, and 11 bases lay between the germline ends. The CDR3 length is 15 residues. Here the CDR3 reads CASSEGPGTTDTQYF. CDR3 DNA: TGTGCCAGCAGTGAAGGGCCGGGAACGACAGATACGCAGTATTTT.

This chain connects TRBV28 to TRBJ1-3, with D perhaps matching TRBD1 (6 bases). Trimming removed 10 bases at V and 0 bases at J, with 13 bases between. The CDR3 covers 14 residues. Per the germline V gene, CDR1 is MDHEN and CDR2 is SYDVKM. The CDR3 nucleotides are TGTGCCACCGTTGGACAGCACTCTGGAAACACCATATATTTT. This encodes CATVGQHSGNTIYF.

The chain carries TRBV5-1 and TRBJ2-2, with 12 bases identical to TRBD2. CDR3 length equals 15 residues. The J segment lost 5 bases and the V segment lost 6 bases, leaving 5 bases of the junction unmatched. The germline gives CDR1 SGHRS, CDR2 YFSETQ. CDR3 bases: TGCGCCAGCAAGCTACTAGCGGGAGGAACCGGGGAGCTGTTTTTT. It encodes CASKLLAGGTGELFF.

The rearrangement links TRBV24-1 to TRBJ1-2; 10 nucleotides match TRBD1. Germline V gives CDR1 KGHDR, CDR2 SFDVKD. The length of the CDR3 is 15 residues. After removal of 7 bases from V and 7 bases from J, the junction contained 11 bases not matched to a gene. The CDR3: CATSPEGQGNGGYTF. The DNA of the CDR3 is TGTGCCACCAGCCCCGAGGGACAGGGGAACGGTGGCTACACCTTC.

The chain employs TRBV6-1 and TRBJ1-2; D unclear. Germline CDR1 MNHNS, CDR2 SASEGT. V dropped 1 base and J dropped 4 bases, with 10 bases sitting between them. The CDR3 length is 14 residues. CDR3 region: CASSEEAGPYGYTF. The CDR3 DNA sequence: TGTGCCAGCAGTGAAGAGGCAGGCCCCTATGGCTACACCTTC.

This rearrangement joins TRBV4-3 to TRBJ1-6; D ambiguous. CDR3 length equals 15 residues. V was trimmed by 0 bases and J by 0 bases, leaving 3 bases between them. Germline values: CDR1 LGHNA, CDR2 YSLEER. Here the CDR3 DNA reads TGCGCCAGCAGCCAAGACAGCTCCTATAATTCACCCCTCCACTTT. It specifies CASSQDSSYNSPLHF.